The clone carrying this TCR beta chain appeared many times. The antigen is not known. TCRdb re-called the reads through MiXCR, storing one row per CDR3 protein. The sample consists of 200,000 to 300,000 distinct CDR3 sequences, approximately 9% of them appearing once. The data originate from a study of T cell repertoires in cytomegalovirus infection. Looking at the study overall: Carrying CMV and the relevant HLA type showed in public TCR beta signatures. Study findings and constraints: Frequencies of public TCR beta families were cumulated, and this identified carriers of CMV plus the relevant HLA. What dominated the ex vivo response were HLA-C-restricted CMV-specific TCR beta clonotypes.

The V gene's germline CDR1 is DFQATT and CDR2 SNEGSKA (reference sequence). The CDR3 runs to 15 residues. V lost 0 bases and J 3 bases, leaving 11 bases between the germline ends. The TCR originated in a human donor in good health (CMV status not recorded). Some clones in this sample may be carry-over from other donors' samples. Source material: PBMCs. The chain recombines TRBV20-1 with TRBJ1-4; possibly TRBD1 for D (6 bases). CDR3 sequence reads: CSARDSGASNEKLFF. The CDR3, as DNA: TGCAGTGCTAGAGATTCAGGGGCCTCTAATGAAAAACTGTTTTTT.